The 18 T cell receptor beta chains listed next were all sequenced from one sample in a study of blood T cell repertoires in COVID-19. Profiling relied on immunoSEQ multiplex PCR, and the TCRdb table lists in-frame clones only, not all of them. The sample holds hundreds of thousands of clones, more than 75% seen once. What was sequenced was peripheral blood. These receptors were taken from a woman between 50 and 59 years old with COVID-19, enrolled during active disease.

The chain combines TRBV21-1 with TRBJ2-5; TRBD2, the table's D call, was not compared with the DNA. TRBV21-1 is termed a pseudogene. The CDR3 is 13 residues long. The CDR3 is CASGGLAEETQYF. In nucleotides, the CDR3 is TGTGCCAGCGGTGGACTAGCGGAAGAGACCCAGTACTTC.

The DNA of the CDR3 is TGTGCCAGCAGCGCCACCGGGACAGTCTCTAGCACAGATACGCAGTATTTT. This encodes CASSATGTVSSTDTQYF. The chain employs TRBV9 and TRBJ2-3; 7 nucleotides align to TRBD1. J gave up 0 bases and V 3 bases, and 10 bases lay outside the gene matches. CDR3 size: 17 residues. Germline V CDR1 and CDR2: SGDLS, YYNGEE.

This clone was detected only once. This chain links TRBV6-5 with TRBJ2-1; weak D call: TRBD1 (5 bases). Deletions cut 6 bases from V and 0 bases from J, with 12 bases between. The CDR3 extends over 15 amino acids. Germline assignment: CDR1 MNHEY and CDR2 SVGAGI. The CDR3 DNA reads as TGTGCCAGCAGGGACCAGGGTCTCTCCTACAATGAGCAGTTCTTC. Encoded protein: CASRDQGLSYNEQFF.

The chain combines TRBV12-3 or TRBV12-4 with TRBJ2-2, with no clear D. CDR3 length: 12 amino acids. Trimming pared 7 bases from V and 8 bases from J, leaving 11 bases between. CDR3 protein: CASTGDEGELFF. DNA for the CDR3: TGTGCCAGCACGGGTGACGAGGGGGAGCTGTTTTTT.

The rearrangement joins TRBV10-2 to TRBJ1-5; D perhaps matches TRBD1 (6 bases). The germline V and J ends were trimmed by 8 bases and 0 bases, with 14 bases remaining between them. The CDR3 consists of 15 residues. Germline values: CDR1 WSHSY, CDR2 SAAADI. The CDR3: CASLGQKISNQPQHF. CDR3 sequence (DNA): TGCGCCAGCCTCGGACAGAAAATTAGCAATCAGCCCCAGCATTTT.

The CDR3 DNA follows: TGTGCCTGGAGACTACACTTTGGGGAAAAACTGTTTTTT. Protein: CAWRLHFGEKLFF. V is TRBV30 and J is TRBJ1-4, with D hard to call. Germline V gene lookup returns CDR1 GTSNPN and CDR2 SVGIG (reference sequence). Trimming left V 3 bases short and J 8 bases short, with 13 bases between. The CDR3 has 13 amino acids.

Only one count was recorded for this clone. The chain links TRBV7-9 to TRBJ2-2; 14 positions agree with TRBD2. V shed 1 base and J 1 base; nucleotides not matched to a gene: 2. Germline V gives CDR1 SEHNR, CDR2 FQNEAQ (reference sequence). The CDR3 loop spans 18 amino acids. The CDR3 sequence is CASSLGTSGRQNTGELFF. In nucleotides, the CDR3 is TGTGCCAGCAGCTTAGGGACTAGCGGGAGGCAGAACACCGGGGAGCTGTTTTTT.

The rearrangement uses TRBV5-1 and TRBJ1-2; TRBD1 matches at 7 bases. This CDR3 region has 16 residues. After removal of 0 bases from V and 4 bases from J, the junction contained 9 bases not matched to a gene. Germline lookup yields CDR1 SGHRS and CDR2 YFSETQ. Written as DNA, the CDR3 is TGCGCCAGCAGCTTGGGGACAGGACAGGAACTCTATGGCTACACCTTC. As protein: CASSLGTGQELYGYTF.

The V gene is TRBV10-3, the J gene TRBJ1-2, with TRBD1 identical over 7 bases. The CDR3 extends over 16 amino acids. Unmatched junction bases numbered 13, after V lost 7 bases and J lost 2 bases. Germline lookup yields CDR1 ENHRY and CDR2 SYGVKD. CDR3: CAINRIGTELNYGYTF. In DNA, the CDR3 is TGTGCCATCAATAGAATAGGGACAGAGCTAAACTATGGCTACACCTTC.

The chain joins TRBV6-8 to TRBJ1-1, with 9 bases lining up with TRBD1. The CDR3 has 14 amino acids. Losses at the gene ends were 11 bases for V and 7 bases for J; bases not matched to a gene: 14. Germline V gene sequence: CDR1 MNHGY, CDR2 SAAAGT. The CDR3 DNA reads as TGTGCCGGCGGACAGGGGTGGGCCCCCAATGAAGCTTTCTTT. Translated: CAGGQGWAPNEAFF.

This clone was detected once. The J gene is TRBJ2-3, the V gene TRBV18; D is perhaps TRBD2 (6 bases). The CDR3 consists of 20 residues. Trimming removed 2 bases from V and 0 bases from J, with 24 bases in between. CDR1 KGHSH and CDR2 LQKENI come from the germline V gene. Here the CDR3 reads CASSPIYHGSLPTSTDTQYF. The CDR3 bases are TGTGCCAGCTCACCAATTTATCACGGGAGTTTACCCACCAGCACAGATACGCAGTATTTT.

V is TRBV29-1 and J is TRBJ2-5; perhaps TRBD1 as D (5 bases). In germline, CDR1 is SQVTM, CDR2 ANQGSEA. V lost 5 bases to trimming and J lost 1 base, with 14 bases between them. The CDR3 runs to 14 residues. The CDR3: CSVTGHSVQETQYF. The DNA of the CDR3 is TGCAGCGTTACCGGACACTCAGTCCAAGAGACCCAGTACTTC.

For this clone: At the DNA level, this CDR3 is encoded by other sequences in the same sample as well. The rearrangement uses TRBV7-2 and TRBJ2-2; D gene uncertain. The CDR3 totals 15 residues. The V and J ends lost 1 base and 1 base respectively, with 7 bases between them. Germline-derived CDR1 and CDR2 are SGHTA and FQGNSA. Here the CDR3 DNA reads TGTGCCAGCAGCTTAGGGTCTAGGAACACCGGGGAGCTGTTTTTT. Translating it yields CASSLGSRNTGELFF.

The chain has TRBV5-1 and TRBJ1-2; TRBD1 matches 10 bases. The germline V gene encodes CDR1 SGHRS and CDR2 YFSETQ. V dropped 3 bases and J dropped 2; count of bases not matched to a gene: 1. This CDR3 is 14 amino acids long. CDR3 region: CASSSGQGNYGYTF. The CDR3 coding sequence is TGCGCCAGCAGCTCGGGACAGGGGAACTATGGCTACACCTTC. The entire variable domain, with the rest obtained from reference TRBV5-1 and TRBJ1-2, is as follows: KAGVTQTPRYLIKTRGQQVTLSCSPISGHRSVSWYQQTPGQGLQFLFEYFSETQRNKGNFPGRFSGRQFSNSRSEMNVSTLELGDSALYLCASSSGQGNYGYTFGSGTRLTVV.

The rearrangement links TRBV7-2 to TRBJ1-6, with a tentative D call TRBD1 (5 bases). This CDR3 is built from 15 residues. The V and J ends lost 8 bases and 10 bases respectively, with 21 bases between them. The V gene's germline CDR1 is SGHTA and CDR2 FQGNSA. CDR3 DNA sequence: TGTGCCAGCCCTATTGGGGGGAGTACGAAGTCACCCCTCCACTTT. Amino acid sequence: CASPIGGSTKSPLHF.

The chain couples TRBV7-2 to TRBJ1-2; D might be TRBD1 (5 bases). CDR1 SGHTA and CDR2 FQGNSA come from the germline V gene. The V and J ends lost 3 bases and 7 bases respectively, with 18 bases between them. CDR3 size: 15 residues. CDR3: CASSFLDTAGVGYTF. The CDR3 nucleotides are TGTGCCAGCAGCTTCCTCGATACGGCGGGGGTTGGCTACACCTTC.

The CDR3 loop is CSAPPQGSYNEQFF. CDR3 DNA sequence: TGCAGCGCCCCCCCCCAGGGGTCCTACAATGAGCAGTTCTTC. The chain recombines TRBV29-1 with TRBJ2-1; D possibly corresponds to TRBD1 (6 bases). The germline gives CDR1 SQVTM, CDR2 ANQGSEA. The V and J ends lost 7 bases and 1 base respectively, with 14 bases between them. The CDR3 runs 14 residues.

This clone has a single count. CDR3 region: CASREGAKETQYF. Here the CDR3 DNA reads TGTGCCAGCAGGGAGGGGGCCAAAGAGACCCAGTACTTC. The chain is built from TRBV12-3 or TRBV12-4 and TRBJ2-5; D perhaps matches TRBD1 (7 bases). Trimming left V 6 bases short and J 3 bases short, with 11 bases between. This CDR3 comprises 13 residues.